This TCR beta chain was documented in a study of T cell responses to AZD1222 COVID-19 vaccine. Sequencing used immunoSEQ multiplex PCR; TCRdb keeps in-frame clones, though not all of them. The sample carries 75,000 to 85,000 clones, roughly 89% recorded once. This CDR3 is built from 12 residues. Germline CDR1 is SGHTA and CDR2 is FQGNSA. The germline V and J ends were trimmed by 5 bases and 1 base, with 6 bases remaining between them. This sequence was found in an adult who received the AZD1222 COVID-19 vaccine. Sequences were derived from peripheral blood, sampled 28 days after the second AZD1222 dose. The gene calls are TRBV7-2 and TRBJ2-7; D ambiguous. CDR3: CASSRQSYEQYF. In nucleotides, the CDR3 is TGTGCCAGCAGCCGTCAGTCCTACGAGCAGTACTTC.